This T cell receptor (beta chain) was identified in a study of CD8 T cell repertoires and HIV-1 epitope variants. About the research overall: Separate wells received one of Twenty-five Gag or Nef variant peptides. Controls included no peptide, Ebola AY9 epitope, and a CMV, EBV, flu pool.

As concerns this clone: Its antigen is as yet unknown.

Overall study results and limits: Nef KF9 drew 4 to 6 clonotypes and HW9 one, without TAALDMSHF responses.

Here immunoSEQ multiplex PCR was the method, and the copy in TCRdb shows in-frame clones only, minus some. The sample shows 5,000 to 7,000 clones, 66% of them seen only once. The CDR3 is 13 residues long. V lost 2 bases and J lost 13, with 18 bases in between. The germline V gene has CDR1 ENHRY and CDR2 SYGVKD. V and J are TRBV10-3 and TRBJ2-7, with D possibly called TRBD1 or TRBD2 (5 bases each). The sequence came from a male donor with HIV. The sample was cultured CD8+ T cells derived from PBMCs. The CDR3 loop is CAISEDRWGPQYF. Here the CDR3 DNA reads TGTGCCATCAGTGAGGATCGCTGGGGACCGCAATACTTC.